The 25 T cell receptor beta chains given below trace back to one sample, sequenced in a study of blood T cells in healthy people across ages. Primers used in a second PCR of about 7 to 11 cycles were a sample-barcoded 5' primer and a J-beta primer mix. TCRdb reanalysed the 5' RACE reads using MiXCR and keeps one entry per CDR3 protein. The table shows some 1.8 million distinct CDR3 sequences, with approximately 40% occurring only once. The sequenced sample consisted of blood. The source is a human donor in good health.

The chain links TRBV7-9 to TRBJ2-7, with 7 bases fitting TRBD1. Germline V gene lookup returns CDR1 SEHNR and CDR2 FQNEAQ (reference sequence). Germline trimming cut 6 bases from V and 4 bases from J; bases unmatched to any gene: 12. The CDR3 is 15 residues long. For the CDR3, the DNA is TGTGCCAGCAGTACTAATAGGGACAGCAATTACGAGCAGTACTTC. Protein sequence: CASSTNRDSNYEQYF.

This clonotype appeared a few times. At one end the junction does not follow the germline gene, possibly because of a read error. This sequence joins TRBV4-3 and TRBJ1-2; a possible D gene is TRBD1 (5 bases). This CDR3 is 15 amino acids long. CDR1 and CDR2 from the germline V gene are LGHNA and YSLEER. CDR3 bases: TGCGCCAGCAGTCAAGGGGTCACAGTTAACTATGGCTACACCTTC. Protein product: CASSQGVTVNYGYTF.

The V and J genes are TRBV5-1 and TRBJ1-1; 9 nucleotides match TRBD1. This CDR3 is 13 amino acids long. V gave up 3 bases and J gave up 10 bases; unmatched junction bases: 7. CDR1 and CDR2 (germline): SGHRS, YFSETQ. As DNA, the CDR3 is TGCGCCAGCAGCTCGGGACAGGGCGAGGGAGCTTTCTTT. Its protein product is CASSSGQGEGAFF.

The CDR3 here is CASSTSRREQFF. The CDR3 region has the DNA TGTGCCAGCAGTACAAGTCGCCGTGAGCAGTTCTTC. The V and J genes are TRBV7-2 and TRBJ2-1; no reliable D call. The CDR3 contains 12 residues. Per the germline V gene, CDR1 is SGHTA and CDR2 is FQGNSA. The V gene lost 6 bases and the J gene lost 9 bases, with 12 bases spanning the gap.

This clonotype occurred a few times. V usage is TRBV2 and J usage is TRBJ2-5, with TRBD1 matching 8 bases. This CDR3 has 15 amino acids. The J segment lost 3 bases and the V segment lost 3 bases, leaving 6 bases of the junction unmatched. The germline V gene encodes CDR1 SNHLY and CDR2 FYNNEI. As DNA, the CDR3 is TGTGCCAGCAGTGAGTTGGTACAGGGGGAAGAGACCCAGTACTTC. Translated, it gives CASSELVQGEETQYF.

This rearrangement joins TRBV4-3 to TRBJ1-4, with 9 bases lining up with TRBD1. The germline V gene has CDR1 LGHNA and CDR2 YSLEER. With V trimmed by 0 bases and J by 7 bases, 6 bases remained unmatched. This CDR3 region has 16 residues. The CDR3 coding sequence is TGCGCCAGCAGCCAAGAGGGGACAGGGAGGGGTGAAAAACTGTTTTTT. Protein product: CASSQEGTGRGEKLFF.

This clonotype was observed a handful of times. The chain carries TRBV20-1 and TRBJ2-5, with 8 bases matching TRBD2. V shed 6 bases, J shed 2 bases, and the junction held 8 bases outside the gene matches. The CDR3 loop spans 14 amino acids. Germline V CDR1 and CDR2: DFQATT, SNEGSKA (reference sequence). In DNA, the CDR3 is TGCAGTGCCGCGCAGCGGGGGCCTCAAGAGACCCAGTACTTC. It is translated as CSAAQRGPQETQYF.

In its sample, this clonotype was seen once. The chain employs TRBV3-1 and TRBJ2-4; no firm D call. The assigned J gene may be wrong: the sequence end matches TRBJ2-5 better. The germline gives CDR1 LGHDT, CDR2 YNNKEL (reference sequence). This CDR3 has 12 amino acids. The DNA for the CDR3 is TGTGCCAGCAGCCTCCCCTGGCAGACCCAGTACTTC. Residues: CASSLPWQTQYF.

This rearrangement joins TRBV18 to TRBJ2-3; 7 bases line up with TRBD1. V was pared by 5 bases and J by 2 bases, with 10 bases of the junction left unmatched. The germline CDR1 and CDR2 sequences are KGHSH and LQKENI. This CDR3 has 16 amino acids. The CDR3 loop reads CASSVGQALFTDTQYF. CDR3 coding DNA: TGTGCCAGCTCAGTCGGACAGGCCCTTTTCACAGATACGCAGTATTTT. Filled out from reference TRBV18 and TRBJ2-3, the complete variable domain reads NAGVMQNPRHLVRRRGQEARLRCSPMKGHSHVYWYRQLPEEGLKFMVYLQKENIIDESGMPKERFSAEFPKEGPSILRIQQVVRGDSAAYFCASSVGQALFTDTQYFGPGTRLTVL.

This clonotype occurred a few times. V and J are TRBV20-1 and TRBJ2-3, with D tentatively TRBD1 (5 bases). This CDR3 is built from 17 residues. V was clipped by 1 base and J by 3 bases, with 20 bases between them. Germline assignment: CDR1 DFQATT and CDR2 SNEGSKA (reference sequence). The CDR3, as DNA: TGCAGTGCTAGAGGGTTGGACACCGACCCGATAACAGATACGCAGTATTTT. Translated, it gives CSARGLDTDPITDTQYF.

This clonotype appeared a few times. The chain is built from TRBV29-1 and TRBJ1-1; 12 positions match TRBD1. Germline-derived CDR1 and CDR2 are SQVTM and ANQGSEA. The J segment lost 2 bases and the V segment lost 6 bases, leaving 19 bases of the junction unmatched. This CDR3 comprises 19 residues. This CDR3 is CSVLPGTGGSQIFNTEAFF. The CDR3 nucleotides are TGCAGCGTCCTCCCCGGGACAGGGGGCTCCCAGATATTTAACACTGAAGCTTTCTTT.

This clonotype has more than one count but fewer than ten. This may stem from a read error, because a much larger clone lies one nucleotide away. This chain joins TRBV11-2 and TRBJ2-7, with D hard to call. The V and J ends lost 3 bases and 9 bases respectively, with 12 bases between them. Germline loops: CDR1 SGHAT, CDR2 FQNNGV. CDR3 length: 12 amino acids. The CDR3 DNA reads TGTGCCAGCAGCTTCGAATGCCGCGGGCAGTACTTC. Amino acid sequence: CASSFECRGQYF.

This chain connects TRBV7-9 to TRBJ1-4; a possible D gene is TRBD1 (5 bases). The germline V and J ends were trimmed by 2 bases and 6 bases, with 13 bases remaining between them. The CDR3 covers 15 residues. Germline V gene data show CDR1 as SEHNR and CDR2 as FQNEAQ (reference sequence). CDR3 sequence reads: CASSLNRGGDEKLFF. For the CDR3, the DNA is TGTGCCAGCAGCTTAAATCGGGGCGGCGATGAAAAACTGTTTTTT.

The chain has TRBV15 and TRBJ1-5; D not resolved. This CDR3 is 16 amino acids long. V was clipped by 0 bases and J by 5 bases, with 14 bases between them. Germline CDR1 LNHNV, CDR2 YYDKDF (reference sequence). The CDR3: CATSRDTESPYQPQHF. DNA for the CDR3: TGTGCCACCAGCAGAGATACTGAGAGCCCTTATCAGCCCCAGCATTTT.

The chain has TRBV20-1 and TRBJ1-5; D unresolved. The CDR3 contains 13 residues. Germline V gives CDR1 DFQATT, CDR2 SNEGSKA (reference sequence). Between the trimmed V and J ends, which lost 3 bases and 5 bases, there was a span of 11 bases. The CDR3 loop is CSARVDLDQPQHF. The CDR3, as DNA: TGCAGTGCTAGGGTTGATTTGGATCAGCCCCAGCATTTT.

The chain has TRBV4-2 and TRBJ2-7; tentative D call: TRBD2 (5 bases). Between the trimmed V and J ends, which lost 1 base and 6 bases, there was a span of 10 bases. The V gene's germline CDR1 is LGHNA and CDR2 YNFKEQ. This CDR3 spans 13 amino acids. CDR3 region: CASSQVREGEQYF. In DNA, the CDR3 is TGTGCCAGCAGCCAAGTTCGAGAGGGCGAGCAGTACTTC.

About this clonotype itself: Being one base from a much bigger clone, this may be a read error. CDR3 coding DNA: TGTGCCAGCAGCCAATGGGGTCCTGGGGCCAACGTCCTGACTTTC. Protein product: CASSQWGPGANVLTF. The rearrangement links TRBV3-1 to TRBJ2-6; D remains ambiguous. Per the germline V gene, CDR1 is LGHDT and CDR2 is YNNKEL (reference sequence). The length of the CDR3 is 15 residues. The V and J ends lost 2 bases and 2 bases respectively, with 7 bases between them.

The chain couples TRBV2 to TRBJ1-2; 9 bases fit TRBD1. The CDR3 covers 16 residues. Germline V gene data show CDR1 as SNHLY and CDR2 as FYNNEI. Trimming at V came to 2 bases and at J to 4 bases, leaving 8 bases not matched to a gene. CDR3 sequence reads: CASSETQGAGVYGYTF. CDR3 nucleotides: TGTGCCAGCAGTGAAACACAGGGGGCGGGGGTCTATGGCTACACCTTC.

Only a few counts were recorded for this clonotype. This chain connects TRBV3-1 to TRBJ2-4; no clear D gene. The CDR3 contains 15 residues. In germline, CDR1 is LGHDT, CDR2 YNNKEL (reference sequence). Trimming cost V 5 bases and J 8 bases, with 19 bases left between them. The CDR3 protein is CASSSSPEGGDIQYF. DNA for the CDR3: TGTGCCAGCAGCTCCTCCCCGGAAGGCGGAGACATTCAGTACTTC.

This clonotype was picked up a small number of times. The rearrangement links TRBV20-1 to TRBJ2-1; 14 positions match TRBD2. The CDR3 contains 13 residues. Germline loops: CDR1 DFQATT, CDR2 SNEGSKA (reference sequence). The ends lost 5 bases at V and 6 bases at J; junction bases unmatched: 0. The CDR3 region has the DNA TGCAGTGCTGGACTAGCGGGGGGCAATGAGCAGTTCTTC. This gives the protein CSAGLAGGNEQFF.

This clonotype occurred a few times. V is TRBV20-1 and J is TRBJ1-2, with unresolved D. Trimming cost V 3 bases and J 1 base, with 9 bases left between them. This CDR3 region has 13 residues. CDR1 is DFQATT and CDR2 is SNEGSKA in the germline V gene (reference sequence). CDR3 amino acids: CSARIPRNYGYTF. As DNA, the CDR3 is TGCAGTGCTAGGATCCCCCGTAACTATGGCTACACCTTC.

This chain joins TRBV4-2 and TRBJ2-2; TRBD1 matches 10 bases. Losses at the gene ends were 4 bases for V and 3 bases for J; bases not matched to a gene: 5. Germline V gives CDR1 LGHNA, CDR2 YNFKEQ. This CDR3 is 16 amino acids long. The CDR3 spells CASSPRQGAYTGELFF. CDR3 nucleotide sequence: TGTGCCAGCAGCCCCCGACAGGGGGCTTACACCGGGGAGCTGTTTTTT.

This chain uses TRBV5-1 with TRBJ2-2, with 9 nucleotides matching TRBD2. This CDR3 has 16 amino acids. Germline values: CDR1 SGHRS, CDR2 YFSETQ. V was pared by 4 bases and J by 1 base, with 5 bases of the junction left unmatched. The CDR3 bases are TGCGCCAGCAGCGGAGATAGCGGGGGGAACACCGGGGAGCTGTTTTTT. This gives the protein CASSGDSGGNTGELFF.

The chain recombines TRBV29-1 with TRBJ1-1; D is undetermined. V gave up 7 bases and J gave up 3 bases, with 15 bases separating them. Per the germline V gene, CDR1 is SQVTM and CDR2 is ANQGSEA. The length of the CDR3 is 13 residues. The CDR3 nucleotides are TGCAGCGCTTCGACAAGTCGGGACACTGAAGCTTTCTTT. It codes for CSASTSRDTEAFF. The full variable domain, its missing parts supplied by reference TRBV29-1 and TRBJ1-1, is SAVISQKPSRDICQRGTSLTIQCQVDSQVTMMFWYRQQPGQSLTLIATANQGSEATYESGFVIDKFPISRPNLTFSTLTVSNMSPEDSSIYLCSASTSRDTEAFFGQGTRLTVV.

This clonotype was counted only a few times. The chain joins TRBV7-2 to TRBJ2-5; D call uncertain. CDR3 length equals 14 residues. Between the trimmed V and J ends, which lost 2 bases and 5 bases, there was a span of 12 bases. CDR1 is SGHTA and CDR2 is FQGNSA in the germline V gene. The DNA of the CDR3 is TGTGCCAGCAGCTTATTCCGCATTGGGGAGACCCAGTACTTC. It codes for CASSLFRIGETQYF.